One sample yielded the 29 T cell receptor beta chains listed below, sequenced in a study of low-dose radiotherapy and immunotherapy resistance in tumors. First-strand cDNA used TRAV- and TRBV-specific primers, covering alpha and beta chains. TCR amplification used roughly 21 PCR cycles, a constant-region primer and a V-primer adapter. Using its own MiXCR run on the reads, TCRdb lists one record per CDR3 protein. The sample includes 30,000 to 50,000 distinct CDR3 sequences, roughly 31% of them seen just once. Stated time point: before trial treatment. The sample was PBMCs, taken before treatment. These receptors were collected from a male donor with gallbladder cancer.

This clonotype is judged medium-sized. The chain carries TRBV28 and TRBJ2-3, with TRBD2 matching 12 bases. V shed 4 bases, J shed 6 bases, and the junction held 11 bases outside the gene matches. This CDR3 comprises 17 residues. Germline-derived CDR1 and CDR2 are MDHEN and SYDVKM. CDR3: CASSWTASGRADDTQYF. CDR3 bases: TGTGCCAGCAGTTGGACAGCTAGCGGGAGGGCCGACGATACGCAGTATTTT. The full variable domain, completed using reference TRBV28 and TRBJ2-3, is DVKVTQSSRYLVKRTGEKVFLECVQDMDHENMFWYRQDPGLGLRLIYFSYDVKMKEKGDIPEGYSVSREKKERFSLILESASTNQTSMYLCASSWTASGRADDTQYFGPGTRLTVL.

To note about this clonotype: A read error is likely here: a far larger clone is one base away. Without the conserved terminal phenylalanine or tryptophan, this CDR3 likely stems from a read error. The chain links TRBV28 to TRBJ1-6; no definite D call. From germline, CDR1 is MDHEN and CDR2 SYDVKM. Trimming removed 6 bases from V and 7 bases from J, with 13 bases in between. CDR3 length equals 14 residues. CDR3 nucleotides: TGTGCCAGCAGCTTAGTCCCAGAGAATTCACCCCTCCACTCT. This codes for CASSLVPENSPLHS.

This clonotype appeared many times. This sequence joins TRBV3-1 and TRBJ2-1; tentatively, D is TRBD1 or TRBD2 (5 bases each). The CDR3 has 13 amino acids. The V and J ends lost 0 bases and 13 bases respectively, with 13 bases between them. Per the germline V gene, CDR1 is LGHDT and CDR2 is YNNKEL (reference sequence). Here the CDR3 DNA reads TGTGCCAGCAGCCAAGATGCCGGGGCAGAACAGTTCTTC. Amino acids: CASSQDAGAEQFF.

V gene TRBV6-2 or TRBV6-3 combines with J gene TRBJ2-7; 7 bases match TRBD2. The CDR3 runs 14 residues. J was trimmed by 1 base and V by 6 bases; bases with no gene match: 6. From germline, CDR1 is MNHEY and CDR2 SVGEGT. CDR3 in amino acids: CASRNGGSSYEQYF. CDR3 sequence (DNA): TGTGCCAGCAGAAACGGGGGGAGTTCCTACGAGCAGTACTTC.

This clonotype was found many times. The V and J genes are TRBV6-6 and TRBJ1-2, with D possibly TRBD1 on 6 matching bases. Per the germline V gene, CDR1 is MNHNY and CDR2 is SVGAGI (reference sequence). V shed 5 bases and J shed 8 bases, with 12 bases lying between them. This CDR3 has 12 residues. This CDR3 reads CASSPTGSGYTF. CDR3 coding DNA: TGTGCCAGCAGTCCAACAGGGTCAGGCTACACCTTC.

As regards this clonotype: A far larger clone is off by one base, so a read error is likely. The rearrangement uses TRBV7-2 and TRBJ2-1; perhaps TRBD2 as D (6 bases). The CDR3 is made up of 16 amino acids. Trimming took off 5 bases at V and 10 bases at J, with 24 bases between the two ends. Germline CDR1 is SGHTA and CDR2 is FQGNSA. CDR3 protein: CASSPLSGRSSYEQFF. DNA of the CDR3: TGTGCCAGCAGCCCACTCAGCGGGCGGAGCTCCTACGAGCAGTTCTTC.

Many counts were recorded for this clonotype. This chain uses TRBV7-9 with TRBJ1-2; D is unresolved. The CDR3 loop spans 13 amino acids. Germline lookup yields CDR1 SEHNR and CDR2 FQNEAQ (reference sequence). Trimming removed 8 bases at V and 5 bases at J, with 15 bases between. This chain's CDR3 is CASGLAGVYGYTF. In nucleotides, the CDR3 is TGTGCCAGCGGATTGGCAGGAGTTTATGGCTACACCTTC.

Many counts were recorded for this clonotype. The rearrangement uses TRBV29-1 and TRBJ1-2, with a tentative D call TRBD1 (5 bases). Germline CDR1 reads SQVTM; CDR2 reads ANQGSEA. The ends were cut back, 4 bases at V and 2 bases at J, with 8 bases in the middle. The CDR3 has 12 residues. CDR3 in amino acids: CSVGEGNYGYTF. The CDR3 coding sequence is TGCAGCGTTGGGGAGGGGAACTATGGCTACACCTTC.

This clonotype occurred many times. This chain links TRBV30 with TRBJ2-1; D unresolved. CDR3 size: 13 residues. Between the trimmed V and J ends, which lost 0 bases and 1 base, there was a span of 4 bases. Germline V gene lookup returns CDR1 GTSNPN and CDR2 SVGIG (reference sequence). CDR3: CAWSVGSYNEQFF. CDR3 bases: TGTGCCTGGAGTGTTGGATCCTACAATGAGCAGTTCTTC. Filled out from reference TRBV30 and TRBJ2-1, the complete variable domain reads SQTIHQWPATLVQPVGSPLSLECTVEGTSNPNLYWYRQAAGRGLQLLFYSVGIGQISSEVPQNLSASRPQDRQFILSSKKLLLSDSGFYLCAWSVGSYNEQFFGPGTRLTVL.

Ten or more counts support this clonotype. The chain couples TRBV5-4 to TRBJ1-3; unclear D gene. CDR1 is SGHNT and CDR2 is YYREEE in the germline V gene (reference sequence). V dropped 1 base and J dropped 0 bases, with 5 bases sitting between them. This CDR3 contains 14 residues. The chain's CDR3 is CASSLRSSGNTIYF. The DNA of the CDR3 is TGTGCCAGCAGCTTGAGGAGCTCTGGAAACACCATATATTTT.

This clonotype was observed many times. This sequence joins TRBV5-1 and TRBJ2-3, with 9 bases fitting TRBD2. CDR3 length: 15 residues. Per germline, CDR1 SGHRS and CDR2 YFSETQ. Unmatched junction bases numbered 4, after V lost 1 base and J lost 4 bases. The CDR3 reads CASSLLAGSSDTQYF. As DNA, the CDR3 is TGCGCCAGCAGCTTGCTAGCGGGATCCTCAGATACGCAGTATTTT.

This clonotype was observed many times. The chain carries TRBV29-1 and TRBJ2-3, with 9 bases identical to TRBD1. Trimming removed 1 base from V and 5 bases from J; junction bases left unmatched: 7. Germline CDR1 is SQVTM and CDR2 is ANQGSEA. This CDR3 contains 15 residues. CDR3 coding DNA: TGCAGCGTTGAAGTAGGCAGGACAGGGGTAGATACGCAGTATTTT. Encoded protein: CSVEVGRTGVDTQYF.

This clonotype was seen many times. The chain joins TRBV6-1 to TRBJ2-7; D is perhaps TRBD1 or TRBD2 (5 bases each). Germline V CDR1 and CDR2: MNHNS, SASEGT. V was clipped by 5 bases and J by 2 bases, with 19 bases between them. The CDR3 runs 16 residues. Here the CDR3 reads CASSYYSGTGAYEQYF. CDR3 DNA: TGTGCCAGCAGTTACTATTCCGGGACGGGTGCCTACGAGCAGTACTTC.

This clonotype was observed many times. This CDR3 is CATSDRTSGRGTDTQYF. CDR3 DNA: TGTGCCACCAGTGACCGTACTAGCGGGAGGGGCACAGATACGCAGTATTTT. The rearrangement links TRBV24-1 to TRBJ2-3; 13 bases are a match to TRBD2. The CDR3 consists of 17 residues. Trimming at V came to 4 bases and at J to 1 base, leaving 4 bases not matched to a gene. Germline V gene sequence: CDR1 KGHDR, CDR2 SFDVKD.

At least ten counts were recorded for this clonotype. The chain uses TRBV2 and TRBJ2-1; TRBD2 matches at 10 bases. The CDR3 is 15 residues long. J gave up 2 bases and V 11 bases, and 9 bases lay outside the gene matches. The germline V gene encodes CDR1 SNHLY and CDR2 FYNNEI. CDR3 amino acids: CASRVLAGTYNEQFF. The CDR3 DNA reads as TGTGCCTCCAGGGTACTAGCGGGGACCTACAATGAGCAGTTCTTC.

This clonotype was seen a few times. The DNA is omitted, as the CDR3 cannot be located on it reliably, and the CDR3 follows TCRdb's listing. The chain carries TRBV13 and TRBJ2-2; the table gives TRBD2 as D, unverified against the DNA. Per germline, CDR1 PRHDT and CDR2 FYEKMQ (reference sequence). 13 amino acids form the CDR3, both terminal residues included. The chain's CDR3 is CASSLDGGELFFF.

This clonotype came up a few times. J is TRBJ1-2 and V is TRBV2; TRBD1 matches 7 bases. Germline V gene lookup returns CDR1 SNHLY and CDR2 FYNNEI. V gave up 8 bases and J gave up 4 bases; unmatched junction bases: 1. There are 11 residues in the CDR3. In nucleotides, the CDR3 is TGTGCCAGCCGGGACAGCTATGGCTACACCTTC. Translating it yields CASRDSYGYTF. Based on the CDR3 plus reference TRBV2 and TRBJ1-2, the full variable domain is EPEVTQTPSHQVTQMGQEVILRCVPISNHLYFYWYRQILGQKVEFLVSFYNNEISEKSEIFDDQFSVERPDGSNFTLKIRSTKLEDSAMYFCASRDSYGYTFGSGTRLTVV.

This clonotype has just a few counts. The chain is built from TRBV12-3 or TRBV12-4 and TRBJ2-1, with 12 positions matching TRBD2. CDR3 size: 15 residues. Trimming cost V 1 base and J 8 bases; bases outside gene matches: 3. The CDR3 sequence: CASSLGLAGADEQFF. CDR3 coding DNA: TGTGCCAGCAGTTTAGGACTAGCGGGAGCCGATGAGCAGTTCTTC.

This clonotype was seen repeatedly, ten times or more. The CDR3 nucleotides are TGCGCCAGCGGCAGGACAGGAGATAACTATGGCTACACCTTC. It specifies CASGRTGDNYGYTF. V and J are TRBV5-1 and TRBJ1-2; 7 nucleotides line up with TRBD1. CDR3 size: 14 residues. CDR1 SGHRS and CDR2 YFSETQ come from the germline V gene. V gave up 7 bases and J gave up 1 base; unmatched junction bases: 7.

This clonotype was observed at least ten times. The chain is built from TRBV5-1 and TRBJ2-7; 8 bases fit TRBD1. Germline V gene lookup returns CDR1 SGHRS and CDR2 YFSETQ. V shed 4 bases and J 7 bases; nucleotides not matched to a gene: 16. The CDR3 is made up of 16 amino acids. CDR3 protein: CASSPFPTGVEYEQYF. CDR3 in DNA: TGCGCCAGCAGCCCTTTCCCGACAGGGGTGGAGTATGAGCAGTACTTC.

This clonotype is medium-sized in the sample. V is TRBV5-1 and J is TRBJ1-1; a possible D gene is TRBD1 (5 bases). Trimming shortened V by 0 bases and J by 1 base, and 7 bases separated the two germline ends. The V gene's germline CDR1 is SGHRS and CDR2 YFSETQ. The CDR3 is made up of 14 amino acids. CDR3 in DNA: TGCGCCAGCAGCTTGGTTGGGGCGAACACTGAAGCTTTCTTT. Protein product: CASSLVGANTEAFF.

This chain connects TRBV6-2 or TRBV6-3 to TRBJ2-3; 14 nucleotides agree with TRBD2. V lost 3 bases, J lost 4 bases, and 12 bases stayed unmatched. The V gene's germline CDR1 is MNHEY and CDR2 SVGEGT. The CDR3 has 19 residues. This chain's CDR3 is CASSYLSGGLAGAADTQYF. DNA for the CDR3: TGTGCCAGCAGTTATTTATCAGGGGGACTAGCGGGAGCGGCAGATACGCAGTATTTT.

A word on this clonotype: This likely reflects a read error, since a far larger clone is one base away. V and J are TRBV21-1 and TRBJ2-1; TRBD2 is the table's D call and was not checked against the DNA. TRBV21-1 is labeled a pseudogene. The CDR3 totals 15 residues. The CDR3 nucleotides read TGTGCCGCTCGGAGCTCGCTGAAAAGGGAGGACATTCAGTTCTTC. The encoded protein is CAARSSLKREDIQFF.

This clonotype was recorded many times. The genes are TRBV9 and TRBJ2-3; 12 bases line up with TRBD2. The CDR3 contains 17 residues. V was pared by 3 bases and J by 4 bases, with 9 bases of the junction left unmatched. Per the germline V gene, CDR1 is SGDLS and CDR2 is YYNGEE. CDR3 loop: CASSGRLAGVLSDTQYF. DNA for the CDR3: TGTGCCAGCAGCGGTCGACTAGCGGGAGTTTTATCAGATACGCAGTATTTT.

This clonotype was counted ten times or more. The rearrangement joins TRBV5-1 to TRBJ2-5; the match to TRBD1 covers 7 bases. In germline, CDR1 is SGHRS, CDR2 YFSETQ. CDR3 size: 13 residues. V lost 5 bases and J lost 4; bases outside the gene matches: 5. The CDR3 region has the DNA TGCGCCAGCAGTTTATCAGGGGGAGAGACCCAGTACTTC. As protein: CASSLSGGETQYF.

The chain uses TRBV4-3 and TRBJ1-2; no clear D. The V gene's germline CDR1 is LGHNA and CDR2 YSLEER. The CDR3 covers 17 residues. The V and J ends lost 4 bases and 4 bases respectively, with 22 bases between them. The CDR3 DNA reads as TGCGCCAGCAGCCGTTTCCCGAAACTTCGGGCGATCTATGGCTACACCTTC. It is translated as CASSRFPKLRAIYGYTF.

The CDR3 sequence: CASIWGRGQSYEQYF. The DNA of the CDR3 is TGTGCCAGCATCTGGGGCAGGGGGCAAAGTTACGAGCAGTACTTC. The chain links TRBV6-1 to TRBJ2-7; 8 bases align to TRBD1. Germline V gene data show CDR1 as MNHNS and CDR2 as SASEGT. The V and J ends lost 7 bases and 4 bases, in that order; junction bases with no gene match: 12. The CDR3 loop spans 15 amino acids.

V usage is TRBV21-1 and J usage is TRBJ2-7; the DNA was not compared with TRBD2, the D call given in the table. TRBV21-1 is a known pseudogene. The CDR3 is 20 residues long. This CDR3 reads CASSKGKAGLAGGLPYEQYF. The CDR3 bases are TGTGCCAGCAGCAAAGGGAAAGCGGGACTAGCGGGGGGCCTCCCCTACGAGCAGTACTTC.

The rearrangement uses TRBV12-5 and TRBJ2-6; perhaps TRBD1 as D (6 bases). V lost 1 base and J 1 base, leaving 8 bases between the germline ends. The CDR3 consists of 16 residues. Per the germline V gene, CDR1 is LGHNT and CDR2 is FRNRAP. DNA for the CDR3: TGTGCTAGTGGTTTGGGACAGGCGTCTGGGGCCAACGTCCTGACTTTC. Protein product: CASGLGQASGANVLTF. Together with reference TRBV12-5 and TRBJ2-6, the CDR3 gives the full variable domain: DARVTQTPRHKVTEMGQEVTMRCQPILGHNTVFWYRQTMMQGLELLAYFRNRAPLDDSGMPKDRFSAEMPDATLATLKIQPSEPRDSAVYFCASGLGQASGANVLTFGAGSRLTVL.